This entry is about one T cell receptor beta chain. The antigen it recognizes is unknown. Base qualities are not at hand, and no much larger clone is one base apart. CDR1 and CDR2, looked up from the germline V gene (reference sequence), are DFQATT and SNEGSKA. The CDR3 covers 14 residues, taking in both the cysteine and the phenylalanine. The only DNA kept is the CDR3, 42 bases in frame from the first base. Trimmed from V: 3 bases; trimmed from J: 6 bases; junction bases lacking a gene match: 9. These data come from a study of human T cells and chemical hapten exposure (dated by TCRdb to about 2021). For context, the study as a whole: For sensitization, 2% DPC in acetone was applied to a 2 cm by 2 cm area of upper inner arm skin. Patients additionally received weekly therapeutic DPC doses to the scalp throughout the approximately 25-week study period. Peripheral blood TCR repertoire changes were tracked in vivo in alopecia patients during primary and secondary sensitization to the hapten diphenylcyclopropenone (DPC). The patient cohort, mostly female, included alopecia areata with under or over 50% scalp involvement, alopecia totalis and alopecia universalis. Blood samples were taken from patients before sensitization (week 0) and at 2, 6 and about 24 weeks after DPC sensitization. Libraries were pooled for sequencing, and per-sample TCR yields varied mainly because of small differences in library volumes within the pool. For TCR sequencing, blood came from about 29 alopecia patients at anywhere from one to four time points (pre-sensitization, 2, 6 and 24 weeks). Patch testing was performed on the upper back with Finn chambers containing 0.01% DPC, and the patch tests were scored after 6 days according to International Contact Dermatitis Research Group standards. The paper's findings and limits, for the study overall: Significantly more large CDR3 similarity clusters were formed by expanded TCRs than by pre-sensitization or healthy control sets, consistent with antigen-driven responses. Patch test score was positively correlated with the number of PT1 expanded TCRs, with significance at thresholds 8, 16 and 32 but not at 4. Repeated subsampling changed both the strength of the expansion versus patch-test correlation and the threshold at which that correlation became significant. Because all patients had alopecia, a presumed autoimmune disease, the immune response of the patients might differ from that of healthy individuals. The number of TCRs above 1 in 1000 frequency did not change with DPC sensitization; there was no evidence of global repertoire structure alterations.

The time point label on this specimen signifies: patch test 1, 2 weeks after DPC sensitization. Explained via the paper, the treatment or condition label denotes: therapeutic diphenylcyclopropenone sensitization with weekly scalp DPC. At each patch-test visit, blood was drawn before the patch test was applied. To be eligible, patients had to be aged 18 to 70, diagnosed with alopecia and judged suitable for DPC therapy, while pregnant patients were excluded. Total RNA was extracted from unfractionated whole blood that had been collected in Tempus Blood RNA tubes. Library creation used RACE. The listed sequencing device is NextSeq 500. During library preparation, unique molecular identifiers were attached to individual cDNA molecules so that TCRs could be counted quantitatively and reproducibly. From each blood RNA sample, both TCR alpha and TCR beta chains were sequenced. The published analysis was carried out like this. Samples had a median of around 92,000 TCRs, with a range from about 23,224 to 700,000. V, J and CDR3 annotation of the TCR reads was performed with the Decombinator software suite. For the PS versus PT1 abundance plots, all samples were subsampled to the same number of TCRs (28,000). Expanded TCRs were defined as absent before sensitization and observed at least eight times at the 2-week time point. TCRdb ran its own pipeline on the public reads, namely fastp trimming at Q25 and MiXCR clone calling, and kept in-frame beta chains. Merged by CDR3 protein, the rows form single entries marked with the most common genes and DNA. In this record, the V and J calls reflect TCRdb's handling and not the investigators' own analysis. The sample table holds approximately 110,000 distinct CDR3 sequences, of which more than 9.5% were seen once. Under 4.5% of the sample lies in the top ten.

The TCR originated in a woman aged 40 to 50 with alopecia areata. Some clones in this sample may be carry-over from other donors' samples. The specimen comprised whole blood, sampled in connection with sensitization to the hapten diphenylcyclopropenone (DPC). Recombination linked TRBV20-1 to TRBJ1-1; TRBD1 agrees with 8 junctional bases. The CDR3 protein sequence reads: CSASWQGAQAEAFF. In nucleotide form, the sequence is TGCAGTGCTAGCTGGCAGGGGGCGCAGGCTGAAGCTTTCTTT.